The following is a T cell receptor beta chain sequence with its context. Antigen specificity is unknown. The junction had 5 bases not matched to a gene; V was cut back by 3 bases and J by 6 bases. The CDR3 has 16 amino acids. Germline V gene sequence: CDR1 MDHEN, CDR2 SYDVKM. The data derive from a study of blood T cell dynamics during melanoma immunotherapy. About the study: Standard first-line treatment here was pembrolizumab or nivolumab plus ipilimumab in metastatic melanoma.

Study-level results: The study could not tell melanoma-specific clones from general immune activation.

This sample's time point: week 3, after first cycle of checkpoint inhibitor. Prior systemic cancer therapy, immunosuppressant use and other active malignancies excluded patients. DNA loading was fixed at 350 ng for all bulk PBMC samples. Profiling relied on immunoSEQ multiplex PCR, and the TCRdb table lists in-frame clones only, not all of them. The table records under 20,000 clones, about 85% of them present only once. The source is a human donor with melanoma. The sequencing here drew on blood, taken from a patient treated with checkpoint blockade. The V gene is TRBV28, the J gene TRBJ2-2; TRBD2 agrees at 12 bases. CDR3 bases: TGTGCCAGCAGTTTCCGATGGACTAGCGGGGCCGGGGAGCTGTTTTTT. This gives the protein CASSFRWTSGAGELFF.